These 9 T cell receptor beta chains were sequenced from one sample in a study of T cell repertoires in cytomegalovirus infection. In TCRdb, the reads were re-called with MiXCR into one record per CDR3 protein. The sample holds 200,000 to 300,000 distinct CDR3 sequences, 9% to 15% seen once. The specimen was PBMCs. These receptors all come from a human donor in good health (CMV status not recorded). Some clones in this sample may be carry-over from other donors' samples.

This clonotype was seen more than once but under ten times. The chain is built from TRBV5-4 and TRBJ1-1, with D possibly matching TRBD1 (6 bases). Germline V gene sequence: CDR1 SGHNT, CDR2 YYREEE (reference sequence). Trimming removed 0 bases at V and 10 bases at J, with 19 bases between. The CDR3 is 15 residues long. CDR3: CASSLDSPGGRGAFF. The CDR3 DNA reads as TGTGCCAGCAGCTTGGATTCCCCCGGGGGGCGGGGAGCTTTCTTT.

This clonotype was observed a few times. V is TRBV29-1 and J is TRBJ1-2, with D possibly matching TRBD1 (6 bases). Germline CDR1 SQVTM, CDR2 ANQGSEA. Trimming removed 5 bases from V and 4 bases from J, with 17 bases in between. The CDR3 sequence is 14 residues long. CDR3 DNA: TGCAGCGTTCTCCTGCAGGGGAGTTTCTATGGCTACACCTTC. Protein product: CSVLLQGSFYGYTF.

In its sample, this clonotype was seen many times. V is TRBV20-1 and J is TRBJ1-2, with TRBD1 identical over 7 bases. The V gene end was trimmed by 0 bases and the J gene end by 2 bases; junction bases not matched to a gene: 9. The CDR3 length is 16 residues. Germline V gene lookup returns CDR1 DFQATT and CDR2 SNEGSKA (reference sequence). CDR3 residues: CSARDLVTGPNYGYTF. In nucleotides, the CDR3 is TGCAGTGCTAGAGATCTCGTGACAGGGCCGAACTATGGCTACACCTTC.

This clonotype showed up many times. This sequence joins TRBV7-2 and TRBJ2-2; the match to TRBD2 covers 9 bases. The germline V gene has CDR1 SGHTA and CDR2 FQGNSA. CDR3 length: 16 residues. The ends lost 3 bases at V and 4 bases at J; junction bases unmatched: 6. The CDR3 reads CASSFGGRASTGELFF. In nucleotides, the CDR3 is TGTGCCAGCAGCTTCGGCGGGAGGGCCTCCACCGGGGAGCTGTTTTTT.

Many counts were recorded for this clonotype. V usage is TRBV7-2 and J usage is TRBJ2-5; TRBD1 is a possible D gene (7 bases). The germline V and J ends were trimmed by 4 bases and 5 bases, with 14 bases remaining between them. The germline V gene has CDR1 SGHTA and CDR2 FQGNSA. The CDR3 sequence is 14 residues long. The CDR3 spells CASSSRTGGETQYF. The DNA for the CDR3 is TGTGCCAGCAGCTCCCGGACAGGAGGGGAGACCCAGTACTTC.

This clonotype was counted only a few times. The chain joins TRBV14 to TRBJ2-7, with D tentatively TRBD2 (5 bases). V shed 3 bases and J shed 2 bases, with 5 bases lying between them. This CDR3 region has 12 residues. Per the germline V gene, CDR1 is SGHDN and CDR2 is FVKESK. The CDR3 reads CASSHGAYEQYF. CDR3 in DNA: TGTGCCAGCAGCCACGGGGCCTACGAGCAGTACTTC.

This clonotype was recorded at least ten times. V gene TRBV20-1 combines with J gene TRBJ2-3, with 8 bases lining up with TRBD2. Looked up from germline, CDR1 is DFQATT and CDR2 is SNEGSKA (reference sequence). The CDR3 is 14 amino acids. V trimming: 1 base; J trimming: 6 bases; junction bases outside the gene matches: 6. The CDR3 loop is CSARGPGGPDTQYF. CDR3 bases: TGCAGTGCTAGAGGCCCGGGAGGGCCGGATACGCAGTATTTT.

This clonotype was recorded many times. The rearrangement uses TRBV15 and TRBJ2-7, with D uncertain. The CDR3 is 15 amino acids. Trimming took off 0 bases at V and 1 base at J, with 10 bases between the two ends. In germline, CDR1 is LNHNV, CDR2 YYDKDF (reference sequence). This CDR3 reads CATSRDLGASYEQYF. The CDR3 nucleotides read TGTGCCACCAGCAGAGATTTGGGTGCTTCCTACGAGCAGTACTTC.

This clonotype was recorded many times. V is TRBV7-2 and J is TRBJ2-2; 11 bases are a match to TRBD2. With 5 bases clipped from V and 6 bases from J, the junction kept 5 bases outside the gene matches. CDR3 length: 15 amino acids. CDR1 and CDR2 from the germline V gene are SGHTA and FQGNSA. The CDR3 loop reads CASSPLAGESGELFF. The CDR3 nucleotides read TGTGCCAGCAGCCCACTAGCGGGGGAGTCCGGGGAGCTGTTTTTT.